This TCR beta chain was found in a study of cytomegalovirus exposure and HLA in healthy donors. Study-wide results and caveats: In a later analysis, TCR beta V- and J-gene trimming was associated with a missense DCLRE1C variant.

About this clone itself: The antigen remains undetermined.

The study ran its PCR with 60 Vbeta and 13 Jbeta primers. The table came from immunoSEQ multiplex PCR; TCRdb's copy has only in-frame clones and leaves some out. The sample lists fewer than 200,000 clones, about 80% occurring once. Sequencing was done on a sample of PBMCs. This TCR derives from a woman in her twenties or thirties in good health and CMV-seropositive.

The CDR3 sequence is CASSEWTGGSYGYTF. The CDR3 nucleotides are TGTGCCAGCAGCGAATGGACGGGGGGGTCCTATGGCTACACCTTC. The genes are TRBV9 and TRBJ1-2; weak D call: TRBD1 (5 bases). The V end was cut by 3 bases, the J end by 4 bases, with 16 bases between. Germline CDR1 and CDR2: SGDLS and YYNGEE. CDR3 length: 15 residues. The full variable domain, with the rest looked up from reference TRBV9 and TRBJ1-2, is DSGVTQTPKHLITATGQRVTLRCSPRSGDLSVYWYQQSLDQGLQFLIQYYNGEERAKGNILERFSAQQFPDLHSELNLSSLELGDSALYFCASSEWTGGSYGYTFGSGTRLTVV.